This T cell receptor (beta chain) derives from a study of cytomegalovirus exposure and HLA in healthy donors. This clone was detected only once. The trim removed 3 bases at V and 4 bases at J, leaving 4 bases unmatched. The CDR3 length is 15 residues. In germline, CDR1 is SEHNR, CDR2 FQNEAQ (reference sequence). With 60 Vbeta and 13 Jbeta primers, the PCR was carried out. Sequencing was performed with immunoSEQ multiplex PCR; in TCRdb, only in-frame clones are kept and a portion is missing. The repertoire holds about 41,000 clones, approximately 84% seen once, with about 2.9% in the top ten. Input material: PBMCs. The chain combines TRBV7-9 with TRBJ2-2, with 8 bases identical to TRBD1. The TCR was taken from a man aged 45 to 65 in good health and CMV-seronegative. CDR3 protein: CASSFADRATGELFF. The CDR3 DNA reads TGTGCCAGCAGCTTTGCGGACAGGGCCACCGGGGAGCTGTTTTTT. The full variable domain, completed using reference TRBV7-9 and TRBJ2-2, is DTGVSQNPRHKITKRGQNVTFRCDPISEHNRLYWYRQTLGQGPEFLTYFQNEAQLEKSRLLSDRFSAERPKGSFSTLEIQRTEQGDSAMYLCASSFADRATGELFFGEGSRLTVL.